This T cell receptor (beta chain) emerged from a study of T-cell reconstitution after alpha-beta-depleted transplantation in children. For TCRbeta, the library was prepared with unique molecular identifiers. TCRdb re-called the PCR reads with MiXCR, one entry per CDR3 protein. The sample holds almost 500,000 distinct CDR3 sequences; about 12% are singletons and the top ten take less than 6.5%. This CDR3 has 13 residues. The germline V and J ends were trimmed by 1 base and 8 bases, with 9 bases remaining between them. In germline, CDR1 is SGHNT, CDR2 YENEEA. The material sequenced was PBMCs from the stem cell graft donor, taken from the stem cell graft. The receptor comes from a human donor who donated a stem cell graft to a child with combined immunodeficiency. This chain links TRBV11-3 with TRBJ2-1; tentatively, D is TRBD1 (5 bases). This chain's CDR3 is CASSLVGVDEQFF. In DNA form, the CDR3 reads TGTGCCAGCAGCTTAGTAGGGGTCGATGAGCAGTTCTTC. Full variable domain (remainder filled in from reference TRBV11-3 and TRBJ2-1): EAGVVQSPRYKIIEKKQPVAFWCNPISGHNTLYWYLQNLGQGPELLIRYENEEAVDDSQLPKDRFSAERLKGVDSTLKIQPAELGDSAVYLCASSLVGVDEQFFGPGTRLTVL.